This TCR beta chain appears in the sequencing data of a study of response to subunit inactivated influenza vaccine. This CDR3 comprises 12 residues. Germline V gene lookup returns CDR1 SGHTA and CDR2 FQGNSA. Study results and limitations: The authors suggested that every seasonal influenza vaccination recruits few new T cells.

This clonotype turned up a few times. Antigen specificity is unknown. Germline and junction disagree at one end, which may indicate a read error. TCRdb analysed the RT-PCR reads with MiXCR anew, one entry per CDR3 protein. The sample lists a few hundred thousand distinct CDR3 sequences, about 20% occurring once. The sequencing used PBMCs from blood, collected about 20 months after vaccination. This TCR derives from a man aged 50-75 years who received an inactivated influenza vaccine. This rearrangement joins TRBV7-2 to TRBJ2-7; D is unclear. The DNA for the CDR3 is TGTGCCAGCAGCGTAGCAGCCTACGAGCAGTACTTC. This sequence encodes CASSVAAYEQYF. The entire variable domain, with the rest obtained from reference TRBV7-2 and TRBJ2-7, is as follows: GAGVSQSPSNKVTEKGKDVELRCDPISGHTALYWYRQSLGQGLEFLIYFQGNSAPDKSGLPSDRFSAERTGGSVSTLTIQRTQQEDSAVYLCASSVAAYEQYFGPGTRLTVT.